This T cell receptor beta chain was identified in a study of cytomegalovirus exposure and HLA in healthy donors. Study-wide results and caveats: The dataset shows that most TCR sequences were rare, while some public TCRs occurred in many donors.

Germline V gene data show CDR1 as MGHRA and CDR2 as YSYEKL. The ends lost 4 bases at V and 6 bases at J; junction bases unmatched: 23. CDR3 length: 20 amino acids. Details on this clone: Its antigen is as yet unknown.

Only in-frame clones appear in the TCRdb table, and some are missing; sequencing was by immunoSEQ multiplex PCR. The sample contains about 190,000 clones, about 84% of which appear only once. The receptor was derived from a young woman in good health and CMV-seronegative. The sequencing sample was made of PBMCs. The chain uses TRBV4-1 and TRBJ1-5, with TRBD1 matching 8 bases. CDR3 protein: CASSPELILHRTGRVQPQHF. CDR3 bases: TGCGCCAGCAGCCCGGAACTAATATTACACAGGACAGGGCGGGTTCAGCCCCAGCATTTT.